This is a list of T cell receptor beta chains from one sample in a study of blood T cell repertoires in COVID-19. Method: immunoSEQ multiplex PCR; TCRdb's copy keeps in-frame clones and lacks some. The table includes fewer than 650,000 clones, 85% to 90% detected once. Input material: peripheral blood. The receptors were gathered from a woman aged 45 to 65 with COVID-19, enrolled during active disease. Both conserved end residues are trimmed from each CDR3.

>16|TRBV21-1|TRBJ1-3
ASSKDRQITALGNTIY
>14|TRBV7-9|TRBJ1-2
ASSLATGVLNYGYT
>11|TRBV7-2|TRBJ2-1
ASRGGTYNEQF
>15|TRBV5-1|TRBJ2-5
ASSLGTSGGSGRTQY
>15|TRBV3-1/TRBV3-2|TRBJ1-1
ASSQETGGVTNTEAF
>12|TRBV20-1|TRBJ1-5
SAGDRGGDQPQH
>13|TRBV5-1|TRBJ2-7
ASSLIQGSSYEQY
>12|TRBV5-6|TRBJ1-2
ASSEKTGEYGYT
>11|TRBV27|TRBJ2-7
ASSPTRGSEQY
>13|TRBV2|TRBJ2-6
ASSGMRLGANVLT
>14|TRBV10-3|TRBJ2-2
AISESRDIGAGELF
>11|TRBV11-2|TRBJ2-7
ASSLGTDSEQY
>14|TRBV10-3|TRBJ2-3
AISGTGTDSTDTQY
>11|TRBV5-1|TRBJ1-2
ASSLEGQYGYT
>11|TRBV24-1|TRBJ2-2
ATTYPGTGELF
>13|TRBV3-1/TRBV3-2|TRBJ1-3
ASSQNPNSGNTIY
>12|TRBV15|TRBJ2-1
ATSPKRTGIEQF
>13|TRBV3-1/TRBV3-2|TRBJ1-1
ASSLGTGVYTEAF
>12|TRBV5-4|TRBJ2-1
ASSFSGGNDEQF
>15|TRBV30|TRBJ1-2
AWSGFEGDGLSYGYT
>15|TRBV19|TRBJ2-3
ASSLGPRQGATDTQY
>11|TRBV19|TRBJ1-2
ASSIGGPRGYT
>13|TRBV18|TRBJ1-1
ASSLRGASNTEAF
>14|TRBV5-1|TRBJ1-1
ASSTYRGRGNTEAF
>14|TRBV9|TRBJ1-3
ASSVYGSGLRNTIY
>12|TRBV6-5|TRBJ1-1
ASSYSGGDTEAF
>12|TRBV2|TRBJ1-4
ASSLQGIREKLF
>11|TRBV5-1|TRBJ2-1
ASSTYLADEQF
>10|TRBV29-1|TRBJ1-1
SVDSLQGPAF
>12|TRBV6-5|TRBJ2-1
ASSPLGGGSEQF
>8|TRBV20-1|TRBJ1-2
SVPGDGYT
>14|TRBV6-2/TRBV6-3|TRBJ2-3
ASIPYGGLSTDTQY
>15|TRBV19|TRBJ1-5
ASSKPGLSGRYQPQH
>14|TRBV5-4|TRBJ2-2
ASTRRAGGNTGELF
>11|TRBV19|TRBJ1-1
ASSFPGASEAF
>12|TRBV19|TRBJ1-1
ASNLLVEGTEAF
>14|TRBV4-1|TRBJ2-6
ASSQDLRYGANVLT
>15|TRBV6-7|TRBJ1-5
ASSYQQGKASNQPQH
>12|TRBV5-4|TRBJ1-4
ASSLRTENEKLF
>12|TRBV6-5|TRBJ1-5
ASSWTFEGQPQH
>13|TRBV2|TRBJ1-5
ASSEYRVGNQPQH
>12|TRBV19|TRBJ2-1
ASSSWTSHNEQF
>14|TRBV7-8|TRBJ2-3
ASSLATSGLGVTQY
>12|TRBV5-6|TRBJ1-2
ASSQVLANYGYT
>13|TRBV15|TRBJ2-2
ATTIGGAQTGELF
>9|TRBV27|TRBJ2-1
ASSFRTVVV
>11|TRBV7-9|TRBJ2-2
ASSLYRVGELF
>15|TRBV5-6|TRBJ2-7
ASSLGTGGVLSYEQY
>15|TRBV21-1|TRBJ1-6
ASSPLFGQVYNSPLH
>13|TRBV6-9|TRBJ2-2
ASSYPGQGFGELF
>13|TRBV19|TRBJ1-5
ASNPASTGHQPQH
>11|TRBV2|TRBJ1-5
ASSTQGNQPQH
>13|TRBV5-6|TRBJ1-1
ASSRDREMNTEAF
>18|TRBV4-1|TRBJ1-6
ASSQAPSAGLSSYNSPLH
>16|TRBV11-2|TRBJ2-5
ASSLELAGGGYQETQY
>14|TRBV4-1|TRBJ1-5
ASSQTTSGGNQPQH
>11|TRBV11-1|TRBJ1-1
ASSMGLSTEAF
>15|TRBV7-9|TRBJ2-1
ASSLATGTDSYNEQF